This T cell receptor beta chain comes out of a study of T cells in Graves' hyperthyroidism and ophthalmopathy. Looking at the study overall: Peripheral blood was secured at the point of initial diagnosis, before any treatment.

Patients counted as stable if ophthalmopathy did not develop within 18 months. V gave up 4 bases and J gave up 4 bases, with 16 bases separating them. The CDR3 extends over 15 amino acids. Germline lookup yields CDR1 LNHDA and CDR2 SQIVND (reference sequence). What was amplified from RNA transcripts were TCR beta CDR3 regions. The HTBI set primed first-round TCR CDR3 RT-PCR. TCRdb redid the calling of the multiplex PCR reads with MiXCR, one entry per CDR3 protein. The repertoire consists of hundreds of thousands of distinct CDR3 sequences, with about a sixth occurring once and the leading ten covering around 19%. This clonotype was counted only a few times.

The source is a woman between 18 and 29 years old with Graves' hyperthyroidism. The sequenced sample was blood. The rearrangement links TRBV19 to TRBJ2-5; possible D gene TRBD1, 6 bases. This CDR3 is CASSTLQGAAETQYF. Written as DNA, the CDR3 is TGTGCCAGTAGTACCCTACAGGGTGCCGCAGAGACCCAGTACTTC.